A selection of T cell receptor beta chains follows, all from one sample in a study of regulatory T cells in long-lasting Graves disease. TCRdb re-analysed the multiplex PCR reads in MiXCR, keeping a single row per CDR3 protein. The data hold approximately 540,000 distinct CDR3 sequences, with more than 10% observed a single time. These same records also appear under a second study, on T cells in Graves' hyperthyroidism and ophthalmopathy.

Sequencing used peripheral blood mononuclear cells (PBMCs), obtained at new diagnosis, from a patient treated with antithyroid drugs. Receptors originate from a woman in her twenties or thirties with Graves disease. Both conserved end residues are part of each CDR3. Each record gives: J gene, V gene, D gene, clone size, CDR3 protein, CDR3 DNA. D genes are given only for firm matches. Size is stated for part of the rows, as once, few or many counts, or as a class when the clone is expanded.

J: TRBJ2-3
V: TRBV6-2/TRBV6-3
D: TRBD1
size: many
CDR3: CASRGQGDADTQYF
DNA: TGTGCCAGCAGAGGACAGGGGGACGCAGATACGCAGTATTTT

J: TRBJ1-5
V: TRBV7-8
D: NA
size: few
CDR3: CASSLVQDQPQHF
DNA: TGTGCCAGCAGCTTGGTTCAGGATCAGCCCCAGCATTTT

J: TRBJ2-7
V: TRBV24-1
D: TRBD1
size: many
CDR3: CATIPGQGAYEQYF
DNA: TGTGCCACGATACCGGGACAGGGGGCTTACGAGCAGTACTTC

J: TRBJ2-7
V: TRBV5-4
D: TRBD2
size: many
CDR3: CASSFTGGGEQYF
DNA: TGTGCCAGCAGCTTCACGGGGGGTGGCGAGCAGTACTTC

J: TRBJ2-1
V: TRBV7-7
D: NA
size: few
CDR3: CASSPGVAEKQFF
DNA: TGTGCCAGCAGCCCAGGAGTAGCGGAGAAGCAGTTCTTC

J: TRBJ1-4
V: TRBV4-3
D: NA
size: NA
CDR3: CASSQAFYAMGEKLFF
DNA: TGCGCCAGCAGCCAAGCCTTTTACGCAATGGGTGAAAAACTGTTTTTT

J: TRBJ1-5
V: TRBV12-3/TRBV12-4
D: TRBD1
size: many
CDR3: CASSPTGGGNQPQHF
DNA: TGTGCCAGCAGTCCAACAGGGGGCGGCAATCAGCCCCAGCATTTT

J: TRBJ2-1
V: TRBV24-1
D: NA
size: many
CDR3: CATSENSNEQFF
DNA: TGTGCCACCAGTGAGAATAGCAATGAGCAGTTCTTC

J: TRBJ1-2
V: TRBV6-1
D: NA
size: many
CDR3: CASRSISEGYTF
DNA: TGTGCCAGCAGGTCGATTTCAGAGGGCTACACCTTC

J: TRBJ1-3
V: TRBV7-9
D: NA
size: many
CDR3: CASSMAYWDGSSGNTIYF
DNA: TGTGCCAGCAGCATGGCGTACTGGGACGGGTCCTCTGGAAACACCATATATTTT

J: TRBJ1-6
V: TRBV19
D: NA
size: many
CDR3: CASSTTNASPLHF
DNA: TGTGCCAGTAGTACGACCAATGCTTCACCCCTCCACTTT

J: TRBJ1-2
V: TRBV28
D: NA
size: many
CDR3: CASSDQMGIGGGYTF
DNA: TGTGCCAGCAGTGACCAAATGGGGATAGGAGGTGGCTACACCTTC

J: TRBJ2-3
V: TRBV24-1
D: TRBD2
size: NA
CDR3: CATSVRQTSGRITQYF
DNA: TGTGCCACCAGTGTCCGGCAGACTAGCGGGAGGATAACGCAGTATTTT

J: TRBJ2-3
V: TRBV9
D: NA
size: many
CDR3: CASSVGLGISTDTQYF
DNA: TGTGCCAGCAGCGTAGGTCTGGGGATTAGCACAGATACGCAGTATTTT

J: TRBJ2-3
V: TRBV7-9
D: TRBD2
size: many
CDR3: CASSLLAGDTDTQYF
DNA: TGTGCCAGCAGCTTGCTAGCGGGAGACACAGATACGCAGTATTTT

J: TRBJ2-7
V: TRBV4-2
D: TRBD1
size: few
CDR3: CASSPSRGQFNGEQYF
DNA: TGTGCCAGCAGCCCCTCCCGGGGACAGTTCAATGGAGAGCAGTACTTC

J: TRBJ2-1
V: TRBV28
D: TRBD2
size: NA
CDR3: CASEGTTRNEQFF
DNA: TGTGCCAGTGAAGGGACTACCCGGAATGAGCAGTTCTTC

J: TRBJ1-1
V: TRBV19
D: TRBD1
size: few
CDR3: CASRPGGLNTEALF
DNA: TGTGCCAGTCGACCAGGGGGCTTGAACACTGAAGCTCTCTTT

J: TRBJ2-7
V: TRBV11-1
D: TRBD1
size: NA
CDR3: CASSQARGHYEQYF
DNA: TGCGCCAGCAGCCAAGCGAGGGGGCATTACGAGCAGTACTTC

J: TRBJ2-5
V: TRBV7-2
D: NA
size: many
CDR3: CASSLGWPQETQYF
DNA: TGTGCCAGCAGCTTAGGGTGGCCACAAGAGACCCAGTACTTC

J: TRBJ2-2
V: TRBV4-3
D: NA
size: NA
CDR3: CASSQERAGTGELFF
DNA: TGCGCCAGCAGCCAAGAAAGGGCAGGGACCGGGGAGCTGTTTTTT

J: TRBJ2-7
V: TRBV7-2
D: NA
size: many
CDR3: CASSLAGRPFYEQYF
DNA: TGTGCCAGCAGCTTAGCCGGGAGACCTTTCTACGAGCAGTACTTC

J: TRBJ1-2
V: TRBV27
D: TRBD1
size: many
CDR3: CASSFTGGEGYGYTF
DNA: TGTGCCAGCAGTTTTACAGGGGGCGAGGGCTATGGCTACACCTTC